A single sample is the source of the 19 T cell receptor beta chains below, sequenced in a study of T-cell memory formation after mild COVID-19 (dated by TCRdb to the early 2020s). The library relied on 5' RACE. The sample was run on an Illumina NovaSeq 6000. TCRdb reprocessing: public reads trimmed at Q25 with fastp, clones called with MiXCR, in-frame beta chains kept. Each CDR3 protein gets just one entry, which takes the most common genes and DNA from the rows behind it. The sample table holds 50,000 or so distinct CDR3 sequences, of which approximately 30% were seen once. The ten top clones hold roughly 43% of the sample. The sequenced material came from PBMCs or a T cell subset sorted from them (not recorded which). These receptors originate from a man aged 18 to 35 who had mild COVID-19 (a few samples of this study predate the infection). The sample titles of this study are shuffled in the database, so cell type and time point are left out; the donor was told from shared clones.

The chain is built from TRBV19 and TRBJ2-2, with TRBD1 as a possible D gene (6 bases). Germline V gene data show CDR1 as LNHDA and CDR2 as SQIVND (reference sequence). This CDR3 is built from 17 residues. V was trimmed by 5 bases and J by 2 bases, leaving 18 bases between them. The CDR3 protein is CASSHPTDSRNTGELFF. The CDR3 nucleotides are TGTGCCAGTAGTCATCCGACGGACAGTAGAAACACCGGGGAGCTGTTTTTT.

The rearrangement uses TRBV28 and TRBJ1-2, with D tentatively TRBD1 (5 bases). V was cut by 5 bases and J by 1 base, with 17 bases left in between. The CDR3 length is 16 residues. Germline V gene lookup returns CDR1 MDHEN and CDR2 SYDVKM. CDR3 sequence reads: CASSGTTSAGNYGYTF. The CDR3 DNA follows: TGTGCCAGCAGTGGGACGACATCGGCCGGTAACTATGGCTACACCTTC.

This clonotype was detected a few times. The rearrangement uses TRBV7-9 and TRBJ2-2; D gene ambiguous. CDR3 size: 15 residues. CDR1 and CDR2 from the germline V gene are SEHNR and FQNEAQ (reference sequence). V was shortened by 5 bases and J by 4 bases, with 14 bases between the two germline ends. The CDR3 loop is CASSPDARRTGELFF. The DNA of the CDR3 is TGTGCCAGCAGCCCGGACGCCCGCCGCACCGGGGAGCTGTTTTTT.

The chain joins TRBV12-3 or TRBV12-4 to TRBJ2-5; D is unclear. The CDR3 has 13 residues. The germline V and J ends were trimmed by 0 bases and 5 bases, with 7 bases remaining between them. The CDR3 DNA reads as TGTGCCAGCAGTTTAGCACAAGAGGAGACCCAGTACTTC. It encodes CASSLAQEETQYF.

The V gene is TRBV20-1, the J gene TRBJ2-7; D remains ambiguous. Between the trimmed V and J ends, which lost 0 bases and 3 bases, there was a span of 6 bases. CDR3 length: 12 residues. Germline V gene lookup returns CDR1 DFQATT and CDR2 SNEGSKA (reference sequence). CDR3 loop: CSAREASYEQYV. The CDR3 DNA reads as TGCAGTGCTAGAGAAGCCAGCTACGAGCAGTACGTC.

This clonotype has a handful of counts. The rearrangement links TRBV28 to TRBJ2-7; TRBD1 matches 7 bases. The germline V gene encodes CDR1 MDHEN and CDR2 SYDVKM. V lost 5 bases, J lost 5 bases, and 12 bases stayed unmatched. This CDR3 region has 15 residues. The CDR3 loop reads CASSAYRQGFDEQYV. The CDR3 coding sequence is TGTGCCAGCAGTGCATATCGACAGGGCTTCGACGAGCAGTACGTC.

The J gene is TRBJ2-3, the V gene TRBV12-3 or TRBV12-4; D not certain. The V gene lost 4 bases and the J gene lost 0 bases, with 5 bases spanning the gap. The CDR3 covers 13 residues. The CDR3 loop is CASSSSSTDTQYF. In DNA, the CDR3 is TGTGCCAGCAGTTCGTCTAGCACAGATACGCAGTATTTT.

This clonotype was counted a few times. The V gene is TRBV27, the J gene TRBJ1-2, with unresolved D. The germline CDR1 and CDR2 sequences are MNHEY and SMNVEV (reference sequence). Trimming shortened V by 0 bases and J by 8 bases, and 10 bases separated the two germline ends. The CDR3 is 13 amino acids. The CDR3 bases are TGTGCCAGCAGTTTATCGAATGTGGAAGGCTACACCTTC. Translation: CASSLSNVEGYTF.

This clonotype came up a few times. The chain carries TRBV7-2 and TRBJ2-7, with TRBD2 as a possible D gene (7 bases). Germline CDR1 is SGHTA and CDR2 is FQGNSA. The CDR3 runs 16 residues. V was trimmed by 6 bases and J by 3 bases, leaving 21 bases between them. The CDR3 DNA follows: TGTGCCAGCAGACCGACCTGGGGGGGCAGACACTACGAGCAGTACTTC. Protein sequence: CASRPTWGGRHYEQYF.

This clonotype turned up a few times. The chain recombines TRBV7-9 with TRBJ2-3; either TRBD1 or TRBD2 may fit D (5 bases each). The CDR3 extends over 15 amino acids. From germline, CDR1 is SEHNR and CDR2 FQNEAQ (reference sequence). Trimming pared 1 base from V and 3 bases from J, leaving 11 bases between. The CDR3 DNA is TGTGCCAGCAGCTTAGTCGTGGGGGAGACAGATACGCAGTATTTT. Translating it yields CASSLVVGETDTQYF.

This chain links TRBV28 with TRBJ2-3, with no clear D. Germline V gene data show CDR1 as MDHEN and CDR2 as SYDVKM. Deletions cut 1 base from V and 6 bases from J, with 8 bases between. CDR3 length equals 13 residues. The DNA for the CDR3 is TGTGCCAGCAGTTTATTCCCGCATGATACGCAGTATTTT. Protein product: CASSLFPHDTQYF.

The chain uses TRBV19 and TRBJ2-1; the match to TRBD1 covers 10 bases. The CDR3 consists of 16 residues. Germline lookup yields CDR1 LNHDA and CDR2 SQIVND (reference sequence). V shed 5 bases, J shed 5 bases, and the junction held 9 bases outside the gene matches. This chain's CDR3 is CASSEIRDRGDNEQFF. Here the CDR3 DNA reads TGTGCCAGTAGTGAAATCCGGGACAGGGGAGACAATGAGCAGTTCTTC.

In DNA form, the CDR3 reads TGCGCCAGCAGTTCCCTAGCGGGTGAGACCCAGTACTTC. It codes for CASSSLAGETQYF. The V gene is TRBV4-1, the J gene TRBJ2-5, with 8 bases lining up with TRBD2. The V gene end was trimmed by 6 bases and the J gene end by 5 bases; junction bases not matched to a gene: 5. Germline V lookup: CDR1 MGHRA, CDR2 YSYEKL. The CDR3 has 13 amino acids.

This clonotype was detected a few times. This chain links TRBV5-1 with TRBJ2-7; D is uncertain. CDR3 size: 11 residues. The germline gives CDR1 SGHRS, CDR2 YFSETQ. Trimming took 3 bases from V and 6 from J, leaving 7 bases between them. DNA for the CDR3: TGCGCCAGCAGCTCCCTGGGCGAGCAGTACTTC. Translated: CASSSLGEQYF.

This clonotype turned up a few times. The chain has TRBV12-3 or TRBV12-4 and TRBJ2-1, with 8 bases that match TRBD2. The trim removed 7 bases at V and 0 bases at J, leaving 5 bases unmatched. CDR3 size: 15 residues. The CDR3, as DNA: TGTGCCAGCAAAAGCACTAGCGGCTCCTACAATGAGCAGTTCTTC. Protein: CASKSTSGSYNEQFF.

The gene calls are TRBV14 and TRBJ1-1; the D is unclear. The ends were cut back, 3 bases at V and 1 base at J, with 12 bases in the middle. The CDR3 has 15 residues. Germline CDR1 is SGHDN and CDR2 is FVKESK. In DNA form, the CDR3 reads TGTGCCAGCAGCCAGTTCTCGAATTCGAACACTGAAGCTTTCTTT. Its translation is CASSQFSNSNTEAFF.

This sequence joins TRBV30 and TRBJ2-5; weak D call: TRBD1 (6 bases). From germline, CDR1 is GTSNPN and CDR2 SVGIG (reference sequence). Trimming removed 0 bases at V and 7 bases at J, with 21 bases between. The CDR3 extends over 16 amino acids. CDR3: CAWSVARGRGRGTQYF. CDR3 sequence (DNA): TGTGCCTGGAGTGTAGCTAGGGGCAGGGGAAGGGGGACCCAGTACTTC.

Ten or more counts support this clonotype. The chain employs TRBV7-3 and TRBJ2-3; TRBD2 matches at 8 bases. The ends lost 4 bases at V and 1 base at J; junction bases unmatched: 1. Germline V gene data show CDR1 as SGHTA and CDR2 as FQGTGA. The CDR3 spans 14 residues. CDR3 residues: CASSSLAGTDTQYF. The DNA for the CDR3 is TGTGCCAGCAGCTCACTAGCGGGCACAGATACGCAGTATTTT.

This chain joins TRBV6-4 and TRBJ2-3; 7 nucleotides match TRBD1. The CDR3 contains 16 residues. Trimming removed 8 bases from V and 0 bases from J; junction bases left unmatched: 11. Germline V CDR1 and CDR2: MRHNA, SNTAGT. The CDR3 DNA is TGTGCCAGCGCTATTCAACAGGGGTCCAGCACAGATACGCAGTATTTT. Translating it yields CASAIQQGSSTDTQYF.